This is a list of T cell receptor delta chains from one sample in a study of γδ T cells in repeated Plasmodium falciparum infection. TCRdb re-analyzed the multiplex PCR reads via CATT. The data hold 55,000 to 70,000 delta-chain clones, with over 1.5% observed a single time. The sequenced sample was gamma-delta T cells from blood. The receptors originated from a pool of human donors (malaria-infected and uninfected, not separated). Both conserved end residues are part of each CDR3. D genes are given only for firm matches. For some rows the clone size is stated as once, few or many, or as a class when expanded; others skip it.

abundance	v_gene	j_gene	d_gene	CDR3aa	CDR3nt
few	TRDV2	TRDJ1	TRDD3	CACDPYWGISADKLIF	TGTGCCTGTGACCCCTACTGGGGGATATCCGCCGATAAACTCATCTTT
large	TRDV1	TRDJ1	.	CALGGSFFLLMGIVTDKLIF	TGTGCTCTTGGGGGGTCCTTTTTCCTACTCATGGGGATAGTAACCGATAAACTCATCTTT
many	TRDV1	TRDJ1	TRDD3	CALGEGRTLVGRWGIMDKLIF	TGTGCTCTTGGGGAAGGAAGAACTCTCGTAGGGCGCTGGGGGATTATGGATAAACTCATCTTT
medium-sized	TRDV1	TRDJ1	.	CALGETLPLYWENKLIF	TGTGCTCTTGGGGAAACTCTCCCATTGTACTGGGAGAATAAACTCATCTTT
.	TRDV1	TRDJ1	TRDD2	CALGDAAFLLNHGGHWYTDKLIF	TGTGCCCTTGGGGACGCCGCCTTCCTACTGAACCATGGGGGACACTGGTACACCGATAAACTCATCTTT
medium-sized	TRDV1	TRDJ1	.	CALGEGTRSPSSDKLIF	TGTGCTCTTGGGGAAGGAACAAGGAGCCCGTCCTCCGATAAACTCATCTTT
medium-sized	TRDV2	TRDJ1	.	CACDTEGKLIF	TGTGCCTGTGACACCGAGGGTAAACTCATCTTT
many	TRDV3	TRDJ2	TRDD3	CAFICRQFVYWGLHTAQLFF	TGTGCCTTTATTTGCCGTCAATTCGTGTACTGGGGGTTACACACAGCACAACTCTTCTTT
medium-sized	TRDV1	TRDJ1	TRDD3	CALGERGPSHIPGLGDTDKLIF	TGTGCTCTTGGGGAACGGGGGCCTTCCCACATACCCGGACTGGGGGATACCGATAAACTCATCTTT
.	TRDV1	TRDJ1	TRDD2	CALTSFLRYWEELIF	TGTGCTCTCACCTCCTTCCTACGATACTGGGAGGAACTCATCTTT
many	TRDV1	TRDJ1	TRDD3	CALGEWDPHPTGGLSTHKLIF	TGTGCTCTTGGGGAATGGGATCCCCACCCTACTGGGGGATTGTCCACGCATAAACTCATCTTT
medium-sized	TRDV1	TRDJ1	.	CALGERPQKRDYALSTDKLIF	TGTGCTCTTGGGGAACGTCCCCAGAAGCGGGATTATGCCCTTTCTACCGATAAACTCATCTTT
many	TRDV1	TRDJ1	TRDD3	CALGEISTSYWGIPPYTDKLIF	TGTGCTCTTGGGGAAATTTCTACGTCCTACTGGGGGATACCACCGTACACCGATAAACTCATCTTT
many	TRDV1	TRDJ1	.	CALGESPLRFLAQLIF	TGTGCTCTTGGGGAAAGCCCCCTACGGTTTTTGGCCCAACTCATCTTT
medium-sized	TRDV1	TRDJ1	.	CALGVTNYLLVLQQDKLIF	TGTGCTCTTGGGGTTACGAACTATCTCCTGGTATTACAACAAGATAAACTCATCTTT
many	TRDV1	TRDJ1	TRDD3	CAPGSPGGYGPPYTDKLIF	TGTGCTCCTGGGTCCCCAGGGGGATACGGTCCTCCGTACACCGATAAACTCATCTTT
many	TRDV1	TRDJ1	.	CALGELEGITDKLIF	TGTGCTCTTGGGGAACTTGAGGGGATCACCGATAAACTCATCTTT
many	TRDV1	TRDJ1	TRDD2	CALGELSLPFALLRAKLIF	TGTGCTCTTGGGGAACTCTCCCTTCCTTTTGCCTTACTAAGGGCAAAACTCATCTTT
medium-sized	TRDV1	TRDJ1	TRDD3	CALGERTGGREYTDKLIF	TGTGCTCTTGGGGAACGGACTGGGGGACGTGAGTACACCGATAAACTCATCTTT
many	TRDV1	TRDJ1	TRDD3	CALGELGRSWYWGIQKLIF	TGTGCTCTTGGGGAACTAGGTCGCTCTTGGTACTGGGGGATACAGAAACTCATCTTT
few	TRDV1	TRDJ1	TRDD3	CALGLVVPVLGDLYTDKLIF	TGTGCTCTTGGCCTTGTGGTCCCAGTACTGGGGGATTTGTACACCGATAAACTCATCTTT
medium-sized	TRDV2	TRDJ1	TRDD3	CACDTGGDYRYTDKLTF	TGTGCCTGTGACACTGGGGGGGATTACCGGTACACCGATAAACTCACCTTT
many	TRDV1	TRDJ1	.	CALGTPKPRRGTGADKLIF	TGTGCTCTTGGGACCCCAAAACCTCGGCGGGGGACAGGGGCCGATAAACTCATCTTT
many	TRDV1	TRDJ1	.	CALGDTHPFYLTDKLIF	TGTGCTCTTGGGGACACCCACCCTTTCTACCTCACCGATAAACTCATCTTT
few	TRDV1	TRDJ1	TRDD3	CALGEQTSFHIRYWGIVGLIF	TGTGCTCTTGGGGAACAGACGTCCTTCCACATTCGGTACTGGGGGATAGTCGGGCTCATCTTT
many	TRDV1	TRDJ4	TRDD3	CALGGVSLGGYAPLIF	TGTGCTCTTGGGGGCGTTTCCTTAGGGGGATACGCGCCCCTGATCTTT
medium-sized	TRDV2	TRDJ3	TRDD3	CACDDVQSEDTNSSWDTRQMFF	TGTGCCTGTGACGACGTCCAATCCGAGGATACGAACTCATCCTGGGACACCCGACAGATGTTTTTC
many	TRDV2	TRDJ1	TRDD3	CACDTGETGGYYTDKLIF	TGTGCCTGTGACACCGGGGAAACTGGGGGCTACTACACCGATAAACTCATCTTT
few	TRDV1	TRDJ1	TRDD3	CAGDTERNTDKLIF	TGCGCTGGGGATACCGAACGCAACACCGATAAACTCATCTTT
.	TRDV1	TRDJ1	.	CALGELPPRWGLLITKYTDKLTF	TGTGCTCTTGGGGAACTGCCTCCACGGTGGGGACTCCTTATAACGAAGTACACCGATAAACTCACCTTT
medium-sized	TRDV1	TRDJ1	TRDD3	CALGERSIRYPIVGDTFGYTDKLIF	TGTGCTCTTGGGGAACGAAGTATCAGGTACCCCATTGTGGGGGATACGTTCGGGTACACCGATAAACTCATCTTT
many	TRDV2	TRDJ1	TRDD3	CACDLLGDPTDKLIF	TGTGCCTGTGACTTACTGGGGGATCCCACCGATAAACTCATCTTT
many	TRDV3	TRDJ1	TRDD3	CASRRRRPPGGYLTYTDKLIF	TGTGCCTCACGGCGCAGGCGGCCTCCAGGGGGATACCTAACGTACACCGATAAACTCATCTTT
many	TRDV1	TRDJ1	.	CALGVPVLYPTFPIFRAYTDKLIF	TGTGCTCTTGGGGTTCCTGTGCTGTATCCCACATTTCCGATATTTCGGGCATACACCGATAAACTCATCTTT
many	TRDV1	TRDJ1	TRDD3	CALGEMGWGKDTDKLIF	TGTGCTCTTGGGGAAATGGGCTGGGGGAAAGACACCGATAAACTCATCTTT
many	TRDV1	TRDJ1	TRDD3	CALGDRHPTFYTTPVLGDTAKLIF	TGTGCTCTTGGGGATCGGCACCCCACTTTTTACACAACCCCCGTACTGGGGGATACGGCTAAACTCATCTTT
medium-sized	TRDV3	TRDJ1	TRDD2	CAFKGAFLLTYTDKLIF	TGTGCCTTCAAGGGGGCCTTCCTGCTAACTTACACCGATAAACTCATCTTT
many	TRAV38-2/DV8	TRDJ1	TRDD3	CAYRSGVNWGIWDTDKLIF	TGTGCTTATAGGAGCGGGGTAAACTGGGGGATATGGGACACCGATAAACTCATCTTT
few	TRDV1	TRDJ1	.	CALFQPLGALLGGKSPGKLIF	TGTGCTCTTTTCCAACCTCTCGGAGCACTGTTGGGGGGCAAGTCTCCAGGAAAACTCATCTTT
few	TRDV1	TRDJ1	TRDD3	CALGEPLGVILWGIRTDKLIF	TGTGCTCTTGGGGAACCTCTAGGGGTTATACTCTGGGGGATACGGACCGATAAACTCATCTTT
many	TRDV1	TRDJ1	TRDD2	CALGKIRPSWAGGLTDKLIF	TGTGCTCTTGGGAAAATCAGGCCTTCCTGGGCCGGGGGTTTAACCGATAAACTCATCTTT
many	TRDV1	TRDJ1	TRDD3	CALGTPPDPVIGGYGGDKLIF	TGTGCTCTTGGGACCCCCCCCGACCCCGTGATTGGGGGATACGGGGGCGATAAACTCATCTTT
medium-sized	TRDV1	TRDJ1	TRDD3	CALFELTGGLIF	TGTGCTCTCTTTGAGCTTACTGGGGGTCTCATCTTT
many	TRDV1	TRDJ1	TRDD3	CALGERGYAGDKGYTDKLIF	TGTGCTCTTGGGGAACGAGGCTACGCGGGGGATAAAGGGTACACAGATAAACTAATCTTT
many	TRDV3	TRDJ1	TRDD3	CAFGLPNSYWGIRRVIF	TGTGCCTTTGGCTTGCCTAACTCGTACTGGGGGATACGTAGGGTCATCTTT
many	TRDV1	TRDJ1	.	CALGDRPRTGGPGPKLIF	TGTGCTCTTGGGGACCGCCCTCGAACCGGGGGCCCCGGACCTAAACTCATCTTT
many	TRDV1	TRDJ2	TRDD3	CALGESALPRGILLPLTAQLFF	TGTGCTCTTGGGGAAAGTGCCCTTCCTCGGGGGATACTTCTTCCTTTGACAGCACAACTCTTCTTT
many	TRDV1	TRDJ1	.	CALGELWPSSRTGDSPYTDKLIF	TGTGCTCTTGGGGAACTTTGGCCTTCCTCCAGAACTGGGGACTCCCCCTACACCGATAAACTCATCTTT
medium-sized	TRDV1	TRDJ3	.	CALGDPIFLQGDNRADSWDTRQMFF	TGTGCTCTTGGGGATCCAATTTTCCTACAGGGGGATAACCGTGCGGACTCCTGGGACACCCGACAGATGTTTTTC
.	TRDV1	TRDJ1	.	CSGEFRMIRVKPDKLIF	TGCTCTGGGGAATTTCGGATGATACGCGTAAAGCCCGATAAACTCATCTTT
many	TRDV1	TRDJ4	TRDD3	CALGKAVTYWVYWGSEGYVRPLIF	TGTGCTCTTGGGAAGGCGGTGACCTACTGGGTGTACTGGGGATCCGAAGGCTACGTCAGACCCCTGATCTTT
medium-sized	TRDV1	TRDJ1	.	CALWEIAQVVPHTDKLIF	TGTGCTCTTTGGGAAATTGCTCAAGTCGTCCCCCACACCGATAAACTCATCTTT
many	TRDV1	TRDJ1	TRDD3	CALGPWRLTGALIRYTDKLIF	TGTGCTCTTGGGCCCTGGCGCCTAACTGGGGCTCTAATCCGGTACACCGATAAACTCATCTTT